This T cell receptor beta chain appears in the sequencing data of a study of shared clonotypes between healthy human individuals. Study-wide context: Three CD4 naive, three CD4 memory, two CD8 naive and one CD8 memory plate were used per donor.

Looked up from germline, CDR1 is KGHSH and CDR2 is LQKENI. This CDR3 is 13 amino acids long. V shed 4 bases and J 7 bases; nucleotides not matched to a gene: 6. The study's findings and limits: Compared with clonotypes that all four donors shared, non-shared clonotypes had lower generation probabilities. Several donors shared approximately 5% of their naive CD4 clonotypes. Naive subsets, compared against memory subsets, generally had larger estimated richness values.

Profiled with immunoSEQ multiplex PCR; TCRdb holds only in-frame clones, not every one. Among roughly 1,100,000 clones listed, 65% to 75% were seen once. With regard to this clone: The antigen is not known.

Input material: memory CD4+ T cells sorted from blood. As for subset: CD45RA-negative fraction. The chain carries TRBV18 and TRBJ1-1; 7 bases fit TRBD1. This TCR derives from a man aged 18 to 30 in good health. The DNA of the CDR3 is TGTGCCAGCTCACTTATACAGGGGAATGAAGCTTTCTTT. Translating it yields CASSLIQGNEAFF. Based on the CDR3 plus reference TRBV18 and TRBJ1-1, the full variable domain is NAGVMQNPRHLVRRRGQEARLRCSPMKGHSHVYWYRQLPEEGLKFMVYLQKENIIDESGMPKERFSAEFPKEGPSILRIQQVVRGDSAAYFCASSLIQGNEAFFGQGTRLTVV.